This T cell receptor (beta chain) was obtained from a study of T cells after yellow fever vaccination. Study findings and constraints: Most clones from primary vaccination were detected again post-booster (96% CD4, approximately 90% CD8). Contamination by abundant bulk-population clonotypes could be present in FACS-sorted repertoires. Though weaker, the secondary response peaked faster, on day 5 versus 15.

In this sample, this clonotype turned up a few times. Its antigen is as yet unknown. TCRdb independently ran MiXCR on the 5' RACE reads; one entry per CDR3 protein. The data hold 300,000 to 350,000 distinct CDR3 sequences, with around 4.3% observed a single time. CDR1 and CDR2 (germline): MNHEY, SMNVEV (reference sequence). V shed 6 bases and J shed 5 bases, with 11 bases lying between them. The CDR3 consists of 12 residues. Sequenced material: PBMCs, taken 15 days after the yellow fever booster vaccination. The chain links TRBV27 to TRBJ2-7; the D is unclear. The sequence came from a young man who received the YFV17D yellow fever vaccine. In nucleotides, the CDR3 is TGTGCCAGCAGAGCCGGATGGAACGAGCAGTACTTC. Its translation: CASRAGWNEQYF.